This TCR beta chain came from a study of PD-L1 blockade in urothelial cancer (dated by TCRdb to between 2016 and 2019). Looking at the study overall: Therapy was started around 2014 for all patients, and atezolizumab 1,200 mg was administered intravenously every 3 weeks. Durable clinical benefit meant progression-free survival longer than 6 months, and TCR features were also tested against progression-free and overall survival. Somatic, immune and clinical correlates of response to PD-L1 blockade with atezolizumab in urothelial cancer were the focus of an exploratory multi-omic analysis. Pretreatment blood TCR-seq was available for about 27 patients, at least one posttreatment blood collection was obtained for roughly 24 patients, and tumor TCR-seq was available for roughly 24 patients. Pretreatment tumor samples, along with matched peripheral blood collected serially before and after atezolizumab treatment, underwent TCR sequencing. Blood samples were analyzed 3 weeks after the start of treatment (second dose) and 6 weeks after the start of treatment. In the same patients, pretreatment tumors underwent whole exome sequencing and RNA sequencing in addition to TCR sequencing. An ECOG performance status of 0 or 1 was recorded for the patients, and 0 to 3 prior chemotherapy regimens had been received by the patients. Blood samples gave median yields of approximately 130,000 T cells and over 80,000 unique TCRs, along with a median clonality of around 0.08. About nine tenths of the roughly 30 patients were males with bladder-origin urothelial cancer, and 18 of 29 reported a prior smoking history. Under ten patients achieved durable clinical benefit and approximately 19 did not. General findings and caveats noted by the study authors: Because the sample size was small (n of about 29) and many exploratory analyses were performed, the results are intended to be hypothesis-generating. Improved progression-free and overall survival was associated with having pretreatment peripheral blood TCR clonality below the median. Greater expansion of tumor-associated TCR clones in peripheral blood 3 weeks after the start of treatment was observed in patients with durable benefit (n of about 22, p = 0.022).

With respect to this clone: Its antigen is currently not known. Base qualities were left out, and no much larger clone turns up one base away.

Synthetic TCR analog templates were spiked into each PCR so that absolute template abundance could be estimated from read counts. TCRbeta CDR3 regions were amplified from genomic DNA with bias-controlled V and J gene primers using the immunoSEQ assay. Rearranged TCRbeta segments were sequenced at approximately 20X coverage. From the authors' description of their analysis: Clustering was used to correct sequencing errors, and CDR3s were annotated against IMGT so that V, D and J genes could be assigned. Downstream analyses used only productive TCRbeta rearrangements, leaving out any out-of-frame or stop-codon sequences. To compute clonality, Shannon entropy was normalized by the log of the number of unique productive sequences and then subtracted from one. Clones differing between time points or between blood and tumor were identified using Fisher's exact test with Benjamini-Hochberg correction, with an adjusted p below 0.01 applied as the threshold. Held by TCRdb, this immuneACCESS table contains in-frame sequences only and omits some clones. Under half of the omission traces to an unresolved V gene where checked; the cause of the rest is unknown. For V, J and clone size, that table is used; D and trimming come from the DNA. For this sample the table gives about 120,000 clones, of which approximately 90% were detected only once. Of the sample, roughly 1.8% falls within the top ten clones.

The germline V gene yields SGDLS for CDR1 and YYNGEE for CDR2. From its cysteine to its phenylalanine, the CDR3 spans 15 amino acids. The sequence is cut down to CDR3 DNA, 45 bases in frame from base 1. V lost 3 bases and J lost 1 base, and the count of bases not matched to a germline gene is 6. The meaning of the sample's time point label: peripheral blood 6 weeks after treatment start. A cohort of approximately 31 patients with locally advanced or metastatic urothelial carcinoma, treated at Memorial Sloan Kettering on a trial protocol, was included. Peripheral blood mononuclear cells were collected pretreatment and during treatment, with between 1 and 8 total time points per patient. The Qiagen DNeasy Blood extraction kit was used to purify genomic DNA from total PBMCs and from tumor samples. PBMCs were collected pretreatment and during treatment and were isolated and stored as previously described.

This sample comprised PBMCs, obtained around atezolizumab (anti-PD-L1) treatment. The source is a man aged 55 to 69 with urothelial cancer. This chain joins TRBV9 to TRBJ1-2; 7 bases in the junction line up with TRBD1. The CDR3 protein is CASSGGTASNYGYTF. The base sequence is TGTGCCAGCAGCGGCGGGACAGCGAGTAACTATGGCTACACCTTC.